This TCR beta chain was captured in a study of CD8 T cells in Susac syndrome. After extraction with the RNeasy kit, about 0.45 to 1 ug of the RNA was reverse transcribed using random hexamers. The authors amplified TCR beta CDR3 across 54 Vbeta and 13 Jbeta using immunoSEQ multiplex PCR. MiXCR, applied by TCRdb to the immunoSEQ multiplex PCR reads, yields one record per CDR3 protein. The table has roughly 150,000 distinct CDR3 sequences, 85% to 95% seen once. Peripheral blood CD8+ and CD4+ T cells were profiled by TCR beta sequencing. Healthy donors, matched for age and sex, constituted the control group. Negative isolation was used for CD8+ and CD4+ T cells, and FACS enrichment was applied to TEMRA cells. This CDR3 region has 16 residues. CDR1 is SGHRS, CDR2 YFSETQ, per germline. The germline V and J ends were trimmed by 0 bases and 2 bases, with 13 bases remaining between them.

Sequenced sample: CD4+ T cells from PBMCs. The receptor's source is a human donor in good health. This chain connects TRBV5-1 to TRBJ2-3; D unresolved. The CDR3 region is CASSLVSTFLTDTQYF. CDR3 nucleotide sequence: TGCGCCAGCAGCTTGGTCTCGACGTTTCTCACAGATACGCAGTATTTT.